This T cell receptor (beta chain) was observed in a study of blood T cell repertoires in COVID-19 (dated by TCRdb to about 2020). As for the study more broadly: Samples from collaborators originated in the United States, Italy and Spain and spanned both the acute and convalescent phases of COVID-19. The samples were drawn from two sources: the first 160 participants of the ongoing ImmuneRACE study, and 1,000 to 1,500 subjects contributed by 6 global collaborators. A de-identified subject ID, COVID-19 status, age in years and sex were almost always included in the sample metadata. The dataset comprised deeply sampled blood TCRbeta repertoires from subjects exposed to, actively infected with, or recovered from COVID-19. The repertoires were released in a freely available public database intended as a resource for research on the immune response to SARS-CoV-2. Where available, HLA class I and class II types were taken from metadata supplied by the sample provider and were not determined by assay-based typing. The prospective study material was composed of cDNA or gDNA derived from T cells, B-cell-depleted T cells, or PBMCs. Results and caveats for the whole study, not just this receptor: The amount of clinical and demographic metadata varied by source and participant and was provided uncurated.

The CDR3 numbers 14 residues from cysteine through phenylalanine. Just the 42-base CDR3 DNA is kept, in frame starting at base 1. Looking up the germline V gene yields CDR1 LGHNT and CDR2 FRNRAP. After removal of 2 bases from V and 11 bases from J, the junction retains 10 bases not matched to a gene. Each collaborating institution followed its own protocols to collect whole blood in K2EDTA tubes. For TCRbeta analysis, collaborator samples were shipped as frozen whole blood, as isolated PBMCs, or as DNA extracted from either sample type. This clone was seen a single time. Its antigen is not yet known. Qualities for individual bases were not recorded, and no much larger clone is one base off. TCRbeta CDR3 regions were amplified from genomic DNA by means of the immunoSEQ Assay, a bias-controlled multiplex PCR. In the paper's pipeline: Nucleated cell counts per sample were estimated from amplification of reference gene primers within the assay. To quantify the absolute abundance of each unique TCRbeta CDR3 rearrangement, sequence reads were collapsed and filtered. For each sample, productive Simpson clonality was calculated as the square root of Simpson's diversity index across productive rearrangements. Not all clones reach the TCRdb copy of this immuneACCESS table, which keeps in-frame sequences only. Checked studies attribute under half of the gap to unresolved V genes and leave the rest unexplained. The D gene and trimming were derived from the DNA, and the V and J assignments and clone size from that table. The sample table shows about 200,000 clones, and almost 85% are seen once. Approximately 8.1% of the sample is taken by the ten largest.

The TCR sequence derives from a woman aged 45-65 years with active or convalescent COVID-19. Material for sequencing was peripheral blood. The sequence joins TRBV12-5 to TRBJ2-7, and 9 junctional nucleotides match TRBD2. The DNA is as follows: TGTGCTAGTGGTTTGAGCGGGGGGTCAGGGCGAGAGTACTTC. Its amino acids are CASGLSGGSGREYF.